This T cell receptor beta chain is drawn from a study of Graves' ophthalmopathy and Graves' hyperthyroidism. For repertoire sequencing, the TCR beta CDR3 regions were amplified from RNA transcripts. First-round RT-PCR employed HTBI primers, with a second-round multiplex PCR after it. TCRdb redid the calling of the multiplex PCR reads with MiXCR, one entry per CDR3 protein. This sample yields about 660,000 distinct CDR3 sequences, of which roughly two fifths are seen a single time; roughly 3.5% belongs to the top ten. Ophthalmopathy donors' eye disease showed moderate-to-severe activity, CAS of at least 3, NOSPECS of at least 4 and duration under 3 months. Thyroid ultrasound, orbital computed tomography, TRAb, serum thyroxine and clinical symptoms formed the basis of diagnosis. The authors isolated PBMCs from around 10 ml of fresh peripheral blood. Germline assignment: CDR1 SGHVS and CDR2 FQNEAQ. J was trimmed by 7 bases and V by 5 bases; bases with no gene match: 23. CDR3 length equals 19 residues.

The TCR was taken from an adult man with Graves' ophthalmopathy. V gene TRBV7-8 combines with J gene TRBJ2-7; the match to TRBD2 covers 10 bases. Sequences were obtained from peripheral blood. The CDR3 sequence: CASSRRGVSSGSRTGEQYF. The CDR3 DNA reads TGTGCCAGCAGCCGTCGTGGTGTTTCTAGCGGGAGTAGGACCGGGGAGCAGTACTTC.